What follows are 19 T cell receptor beta chains derived from one specimen sequenced in a study of blood T cell repertoires in COVID-19. Clones were sequenced by immunoSEQ multiplex PCR, and TCRdb holds only the in-frame ones, with some missing. The sample yields almost 100,000 clones, approximately 89% seen once. The material sequenced was peripheral blood. The receptors shown here come from a man over 45 with acute or convalescent COVID-19.

The chain employs TRBV5-6 and TRBJ1-1; 12 bases are shared with TRBD1. Germline CDR1 and CDR2: SGHDT and YYEEEE. V dropped 4 bases and J dropped 5; count of bases not matched to a gene: 12. The CDR3 runs 17 residues. CDR3 in amino acids: CASSLMGTGGGGTEAFF. CDR3 in DNA: TGTGCCAGCAGCCTGATGGGGACAGGGGGCGGCGGGACTGAAGCTTTCTTT.

V is TRBV5-6 and J is TRBJ2-7; D is unresolved. The germline V gene has CDR1 SGHDT and CDR2 YYEEEE. This CDR3 is 14 amino acids long. Trimming took off 0 bases at V and 4 bases at J, with 11 bases between the two ends. CDR3: CASSLGAYPYEQYF. The CDR3 nucleotides read TGTGCCAGCAGCTTGGGTGCCTACCCTTACGAGCAGTACTTC. Full variable domain (outside the CDR3, taken from reference TRBV5-6 and TRBJ2-7): DAGVTQSPTHLIKTRGQQVTLRCSPKSGHDTVSWYQQALGQGPQFIFQYYEEEERQRGNFPDRFSGHQFPNYSSELNVNALLLGDSALYLCASSLGAYPYEQYFGPGTRLTVT.

The V and J genes are TRBV5-5 and TRBJ1-4; no clear D. The CDR3 contains 14 residues. Trimming took off 4 bases at V and 4 bases at J, with 11 bases between the two ends. Germline-derived CDR1 and CDR2 are SGHKS and YYEKEE (reference sequence). The CDR3 here is CASSPTSLNEKLFF. In DNA form, the CDR3 reads TGTGCCAGCAGCCCGACAAGCCTTAATGAAAAACTGTTTTTT.

The CDR3 loop reads CASSQVLGGDTIYF. CDR3 nucleotide sequence: TGCGCCAGCAGCCAAGTCCTGGGGGGGGACACCATATATTTT. The V gene is TRBV4-1, the J gene TRBJ1-3; D may be TRBD1 (5 bases). This CDR3 spans 14 amino acids. Between the trimmed V and J ends, which lost 1 base and 8 bases, there was a span of 12 bases. Germline CDR1 reads MGHRA; CDR2 reads YSYEKL.

The V call is TRBV5-1, the J call TRBJ2-7, with 13 bases that match TRBD2. The CDR3 has 18 residues. The germline V gene encodes CDR1 SGHRS and CDR2 YFSETQ. The V segment lost 2 bases and the J segment 2 bases; nucleotides outside the gene matches: 10. CDR3 nucleotide sequence: TGCGCCAGCAGCTTACTAGCGGGAGGGCCAGCCATTCCCTACGAGCAGTACTTC. Residues: CASSLLAGGPAIPYEQYF.

In its sample, this clone was seen once. The rearrangement links TRBV30 to TRBJ1-5; 11 bases align to TRBD1. Germline CDR1 is GTSNPN and CDR2 is SVGIG (reference sequence). The length of the CDR3 is 15 residues. V trimming: 5 bases; J trimming: 4 bases; junction bases outside the gene matches: 7. The CDR3: CAWGQGAWGNQPQHF. CDR3 DNA: TGTGCCTGGGGACAGGGGGCTTGGGGAAATCAGCCCCAGCATTTT.

The gene calls are TRBV7-9 and TRBJ2-1; no definite D call. V was trimmed by 4 bases and J by 4 bases, leaving 14 bases between them. CDR3 length: 15 residues. Germline loops: CDR1 SEHNR, CDR2 FQNEAQ (reference sequence). The CDR3 bases are TGTGCCAGCAGCTCCCCGGGTCCGCTTTACAATGAGCAGTTCTTC. Residues: CASSSPGPLYNEQFF.

The J gene is TRBJ2-7, the V gene TRBV3-1 (or the pseudogene TRBV3-2); 8 bases are a match to TRBD2. V shed 7 bases and J 0 bases; nucleotides not matched to a gene: 14. The CDR3 runs to 17 residues. Germline V CDR1 and CDR2: LGHDT, YNNKEL (reference sequence). DNA for the CDR3: TGTGCCAGCACGCCCCGACTCACCGGGACTAGCTCCTACGAGCAGTACTTC. The encoded protein is CASTPRLTGTSSYEQYF.

This chain joins TRBV7-9 and TRBJ1-1; D call uncertain. The V end was cut by 0 bases, the J end by 1 base, with 15 bases between. Per germline, CDR1 SEHNR and CDR2 FQNEAQ (reference sequence). The CDR3 has 17 amino acids. CDR3 region: CASSLAQAVAPNTEAFF. Written as DNA, the CDR3 is TGTGCCAGCAGCTTAGCGCAGGCAGTCGCCCCGAACACTGAAGCTTTCTTT. Using reference TRBV7-9 and TRBJ1-1 for the parts outside the CDR3, the full variable domain is DTGVSQNPRHKITKRGQNVTFRCDPISEHNRLYWYRQTLGQGPEFLTYFQNEAQLEKSRLLSDRFSAERPKGSFSTLEIQRTEQGDSAMYLCASSLAQAVAPNTEAFFGQGTRLTVV.

This clone was observed once. The V gene is TRBV12-3 or TRBV12-4, the J gene TRBJ2-5; TRBD2 aligns across 8 bases. The V segment lost 7 bases and the J segment 5 bases; nucleotides outside the gene matches: 3. The CDR3 runs to 12 residues. The CDR3 nucleotides read TGTGCCAGCACTACGGGGGGGGAGACCCAGTACTTC. Translation: CASTTGGETQYF.

The chain recombines TRBV9 with TRBJ2-2; D perhaps matches TRBD2 (5 bases). Germline V gene data show CDR1 as SGDLS and CDR2 as YYNGEE. V was shortened by 4 bases and J by 1 base, with 14 bases between the two germline ends. The CDR3 is made up of 16 amino acids. CDR3 protein: CASSFGLFQNTGELFF. CDR3 coding DNA: TGTGCCAGCAGCTTCGGACTTTTCCAGAACACCGGGGAGCTGTTTTTT.

The CDR3 nucleotides read TGTGCCAGCAGCTTGGACGAAGTGACAGGAGTCTACGAGCAGTACTTC. Translation gives CASSLDEVTGVYEQYF. The chain couples TRBV5-5 to TRBJ2-7, with a tentative D call TRBD1 (6 bases). CDR3 length: 16 residues. The germline V and J ends were trimmed by 0 bases and 3 bases, with 16 bases remaining between them. From germline, CDR1 is SGHKS and CDR2 YYEKEE (reference sequence). The entire variable domain, with the rest obtained from reference TRBV5-5 and TRBJ2-7, is as follows: DAGVTQSPTHLIKTRGQQVTLRCSPISGHKSVSWYQQVLGQGPQFIFQYYEKEERGRGNFPDRFSARQFPNYSSELNVNALLLGDSALYLCASSLDEVTGVYEQYFGPGTRLTVT.

The J gene is TRBJ1-6, the V gene TRBV5-1, with D perhaps TRBD1 (5 bases). Per germline, CDR1 SGHRS and CDR2 YFSETQ. Trimming removed 2 bases at V and 2 bases at J, with 11 bases between. The length of the CDR3 is 16 residues. CDR3 bases: TGCGCCAGCAGCTTATCGGGGGGAACCTATAATTCACCCCTCCACTTT. This translates into CASSLSGGTYNSPLHF.

This clone was picked up a small number of times. The chain employs TRBV3-1 (or the pseudogene TRBV3-2) and TRBJ1-2, with 7 bases lining up with TRBD1. This CDR3 comprises 13 residues. The germline gives CDR1 LGHDT, CDR2 YNNKEL (reference sequence). With 8 bases clipped from V and 0 bases from J, the junction kept 3 bases outside the gene matches. The chain's CDR3 is CASGGTANYGYTF. In nucleotides, the CDR3 is TGTGCCAGCGGAGGGACAGCTAACTATGGCTACACCTTC.

This chain joins TRBV13 and TRBJ2-1; D perhaps matches TRBD1 (6 bases). CDR3 length equals 16 residues. V lost 7 bases and J 1 base, leaving 17 bases between the germline ends. Germline CDR1 is PRHDT and CDR2 is FYEKMQ (reference sequence). The DNA for the CDR3 is TGTGCCAGCACCGCCCAGGGGTTTCATTCCTACAATGAGCAGTTCTTC. Protein: CASTAQGFHSYNEQFF.

The chain recombines TRBV6-1 with TRBJ2-7, with a possible D match to TRBD2 (5 bases). The V gene lost 0 bases and the J gene lost 2 bases, with 11 bases spanning the gap. Germline V lookup: CDR1 MNHNS, CDR2 SASEGT. The CDR3 is 15 amino acids. In nucleotides, the CDR3 is TGTGCCAGCAGTGAAGCATATGGGAGAACCTACGAGCAGTACTTC. Amino acids: CASSEAYGRTYEQYF.

V and J are TRBV11-3 and TRBJ2-7, with a possible D match to TRBD2 (6 bases). The germline V gene has CDR1 SGHNT and CDR2 YENEEA. This CDR3 comprises 14 residues. The V and J ends lost 3 bases and 2 bases respectively, with 11 bases between them. In DNA, the CDR3 is TGTGCCAGCAGCTTGGGGACTCAGACCTACGAGCAGTACTTC. This gives the protein CASSLGTQTYEQYF.

The V and J genes are TRBV25-1 and TRBJ2-4; 12 bases are shared with TRBD2. With V trimmed by 7 bases and J by 8 bases, 12 bases remained unmatched. CDR3 length: 16 amino acids. Germline V gene lookup returns CDR1 MGHDK and CDR2 SYGVNS. The CDR3 spells CASTPNGLAGGDIQYF. CDR3 bases: TGTGCCAGCACCCCTAACGGGCTAGCGGGGGGGGACATTCAGTACTTC.

The chain employs TRBV11-3 and TRBJ2-5; 8 bases match TRBD2. The CDR3 is 14 residues long. V shed 5 bases, J shed 1 base, and the junction held 3 bases outside the gene matches. The germline V gene has CDR1 SGHNT and CDR2 YENEEA. The chain's CDR3 is CASSPGLAQETQYF. The DNA for the CDR3 is TGTGCCAGCAGCCCTGGACTAGCCCAAGAGACCCAGTACTTC. Drawing the rest from reference TRBV11-3 and TRBJ2-5, the complete variable domain is EAGVVQSPRYKIIEKKQPVAFWCNPISGHNTLYWYLQNLGQGPELLIRYENEEAVDDSQLPKDRFSAERLKGVDSTLKIQPAELGDSAVYLCASSPGLAQETQYFGPGTRLLVL.